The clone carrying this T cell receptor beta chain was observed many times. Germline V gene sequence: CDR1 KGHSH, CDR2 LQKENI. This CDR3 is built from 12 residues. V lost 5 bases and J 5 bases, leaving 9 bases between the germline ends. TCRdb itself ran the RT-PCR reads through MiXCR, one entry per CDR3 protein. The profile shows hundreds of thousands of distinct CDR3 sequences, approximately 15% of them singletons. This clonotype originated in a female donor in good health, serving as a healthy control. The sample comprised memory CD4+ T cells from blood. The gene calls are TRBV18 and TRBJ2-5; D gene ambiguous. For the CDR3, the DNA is TGTGCCAGCTCAGATAGTAGCGAGACCCAGTACTTC. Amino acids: CASSDSSETQYF.